This T cell receptor (beta chain) was sequenced during a study of siplizumab effects on memory and regulatory T cells. General study results and limits: Treg origin accounted for an average of roughly 69% of mappable alloreactive CD4+ clones with siplizumab and over 25% in controls. Naive T cell populations appeared to exhibit greater diversity than memory cells and appeared to be major alloresponse contributors. There were only a minor fraction of alloreactive clones that mapped to unstimulated subsets.

Deletions cut 0 bases from V and 7 bases from J, with 17 bases between. The CDR3 contains 15 residues. The germline V gene has CDR1 GTSNPN and CDR2 SVGIG (reference sequence). With regard to this clone: No antigen is known for it.

Assays examined around 100,000 TCR templates per sample. Repertoires were generated with immunoSEQ multiplex PCR, while TCRdb's copy carries only in-frame clones and drops some. This table has some 100,000 clones, 85% to 95% appearing once. Sample: non-Treg CD4+ T cells sorted from blood. The chain carries TRBV30 and TRBJ2-3, with D tentatively TRBD2 (6 bases). The sequence was obtained from a human donor in good health. Written as DNA, the CDR3 is TGTGCCTGGAGTGTACGGTGGCGGGCGGGAAATACGCAGTATTTT. The encoded protein is CAWSVRWRAGNTQYF.